The 5 T cell receptor beta chains listed next were all sequenced from one sample in a study of shared clonotypes between healthy human individuals. The repertoire was sequenced with immunoSEQ multiplex PCR; TCRdb's copy has only in-frame clones and lacks some. This table has around 700,000 clones, around 90% appearing once. Terminally differentiated effector memory CD45RA+ cells were excluded from the naive CD8 cells, which were CD45RO-negative and positively selected for CCR7. The sample was naive CD8+ T cells sorted from blood. The receptors stem from a man in his thirties or forties in good health.

The chain employs TRBV7-9 and TRBJ2-5, with TRBD2 as a possible D gene (6 bases). V lost 1 base, J lost 3 bases, and 6 bases lay in between. This CDR3 has 13 residues. Germline V gene data show CDR1 as SEHNR and CDR2 as FQNEAQ (reference sequence). The chain's CDR3 is CASSLGGKETQYF. The DNA for the CDR3 is TGTGCCAGCAGCTTAGGCGGGAAAGAGACCCAGTACTTC.

As to this clone: This CDR3 is also generated by other DNA sequences in the sample. This sequence joins TRBV5-1 and TRBJ2-7; D remains ambiguous. The CDR3 covers 11 residues. Germline V CDR1 and CDR2: SGHRS, YFSETQ. Trimming pared 0 bases from V and 4 bases from J, leaving 2 bases between. The CDR3 is CASSLGYEQYF. CDR3 DNA sequence: TGCGCCAGCAGCTTGGGGTACGAGCAGTACTTC.

The chain is built from TRBV10-1 and TRBJ2-3; no reliable D call. CDR3 length: 14 amino acids. The germline V and J ends were trimmed by 3 bases and 0 bases, with 7 bases remaining between them. The germline V gene encodes CDR1 WNHNN and CDR2 SYGVQD (reference sequence). Here the CDR3 DNA reads TGCGCCAGCAGTGACGGCCGGAGCACAGATACGCAGTATTTT. Its protein is CASSDGRSTDTQYF.

This clone was seen a few times. The chain carries TRBV7-9 and TRBJ1-3, with no clear D. The CDR3 is 13 residues long. Germline V lookup: CDR1 SEHNR, CDR2 FQNEAQ (reference sequence). V was clipped by 5 bases and J by 13 bases, with 18 bases between them. The CDR3 nucleotides are TGTGCCAGCAGCCCCCCGGTTTCCGGATTGATATATTTT. Its translation is CASSPPVSGLIYF.

The CDR3 DNA follows: TGTGCCAGTTCCTCATATAGTAGCTCCTACGAGCAGTACTTC. Translation gives CASSSYSSSYEQYF. The V gene is TRBV27, the J gene TRBJ2-7; D remains ambiguous. CDR1 and CDR2 from the germline V gene are MNHEY and SMNVEV (reference sequence). V was trimmed by 9 bases and J by 0 bases, leaving 15 bases between them. CDR3 length: 14 residues.